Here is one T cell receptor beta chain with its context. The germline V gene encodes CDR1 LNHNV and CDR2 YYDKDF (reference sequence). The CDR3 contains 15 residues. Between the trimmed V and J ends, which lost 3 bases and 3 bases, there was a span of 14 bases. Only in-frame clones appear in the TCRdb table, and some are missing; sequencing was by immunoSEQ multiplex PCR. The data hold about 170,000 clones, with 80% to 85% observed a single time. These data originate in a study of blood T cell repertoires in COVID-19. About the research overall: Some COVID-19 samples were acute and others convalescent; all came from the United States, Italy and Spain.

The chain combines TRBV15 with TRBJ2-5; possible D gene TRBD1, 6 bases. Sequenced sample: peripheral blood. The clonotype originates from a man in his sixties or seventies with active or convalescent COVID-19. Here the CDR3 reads CATSRVGAGEETQYF. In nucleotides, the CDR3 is TGTGCCACCAGCAGGGTGGGGGCAGGGGAAGAGACCCAGTACTTC.